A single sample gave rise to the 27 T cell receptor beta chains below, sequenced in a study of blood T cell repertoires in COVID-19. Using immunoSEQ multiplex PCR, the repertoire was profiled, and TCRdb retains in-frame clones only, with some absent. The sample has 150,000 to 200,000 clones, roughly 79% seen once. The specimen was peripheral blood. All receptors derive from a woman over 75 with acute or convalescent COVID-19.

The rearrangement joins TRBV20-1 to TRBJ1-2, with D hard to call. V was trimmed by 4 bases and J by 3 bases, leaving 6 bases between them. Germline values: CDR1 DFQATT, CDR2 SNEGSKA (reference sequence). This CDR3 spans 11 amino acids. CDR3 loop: CSATRDYGYTF. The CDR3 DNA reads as TGCAGTGCTACGCGGGACTATGGCTACACCTTC.

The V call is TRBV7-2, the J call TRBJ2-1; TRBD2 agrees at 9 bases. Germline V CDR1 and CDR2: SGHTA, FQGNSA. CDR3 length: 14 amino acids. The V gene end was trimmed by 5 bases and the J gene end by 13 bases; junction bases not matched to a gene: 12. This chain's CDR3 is CASSPRLAVTTQFF. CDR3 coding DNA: TGTGCCAGCAGCCCGCGACTAGCGGTTACGACTCAGTTCTTC.

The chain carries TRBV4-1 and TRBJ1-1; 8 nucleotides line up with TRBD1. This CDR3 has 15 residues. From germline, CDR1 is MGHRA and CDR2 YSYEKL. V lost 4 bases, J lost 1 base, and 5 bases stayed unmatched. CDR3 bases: TGCGCCAGCAGCCTAAGAGGGACAGGGAACACTGAAGCTTTCTTT. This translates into CASSLRGTGNTEAFF.

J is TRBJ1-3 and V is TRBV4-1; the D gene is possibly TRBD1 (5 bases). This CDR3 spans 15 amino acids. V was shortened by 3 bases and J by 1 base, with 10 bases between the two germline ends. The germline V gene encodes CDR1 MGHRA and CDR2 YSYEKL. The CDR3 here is CASSQRDRSGNTIYF. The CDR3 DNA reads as TGCGCCAGCAGCCAGCGGGACCGGTCTGGAAACACCATATATTTT.

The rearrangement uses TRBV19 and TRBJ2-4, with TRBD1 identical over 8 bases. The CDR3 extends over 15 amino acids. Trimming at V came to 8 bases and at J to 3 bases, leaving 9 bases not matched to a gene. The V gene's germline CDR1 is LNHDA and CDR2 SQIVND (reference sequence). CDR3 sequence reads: CASGAGGSGKNIQYF. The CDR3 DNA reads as TGTGCCAGTGGTGCAGGGGGCTCCGGCAAAAACATTCAGTACTTC.

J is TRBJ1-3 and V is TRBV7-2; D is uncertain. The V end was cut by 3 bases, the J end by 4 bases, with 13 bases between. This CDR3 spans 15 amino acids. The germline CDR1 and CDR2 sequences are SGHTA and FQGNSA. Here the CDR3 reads CASSFPGVSGNTIYF. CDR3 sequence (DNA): TGTGCCAGCAGCTTCCCCGGGGTCTCGGGAAACACCATATATTTT.

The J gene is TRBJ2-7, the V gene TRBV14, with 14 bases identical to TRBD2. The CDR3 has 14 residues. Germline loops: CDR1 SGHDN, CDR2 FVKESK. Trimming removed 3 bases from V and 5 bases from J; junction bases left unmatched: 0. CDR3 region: CASSQGLAGDEQYF. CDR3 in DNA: TGTGCCAGCAGCCAGGGACTAGCGGGAGACGAGCAGTACTTC. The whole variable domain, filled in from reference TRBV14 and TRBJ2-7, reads EAGVTQFPSHSVIEKGQTVTLRCDPISGHDNLYWYRRVMGKEIKFLLHFVKESKQDESGMPNNRFLAERTGGTYSTLKVQPAELEDSGVYFCASSQGLAGDEQYFGPGTRLTVT.

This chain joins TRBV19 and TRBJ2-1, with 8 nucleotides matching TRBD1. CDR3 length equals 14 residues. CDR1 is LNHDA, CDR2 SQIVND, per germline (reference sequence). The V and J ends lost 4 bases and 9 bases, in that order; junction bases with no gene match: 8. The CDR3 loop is CASSRRQGSGEQFF. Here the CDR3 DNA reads TGTGCCAGTAGTAGGCGACAGGGGTCCGGTGAGCAGTTCTTC.

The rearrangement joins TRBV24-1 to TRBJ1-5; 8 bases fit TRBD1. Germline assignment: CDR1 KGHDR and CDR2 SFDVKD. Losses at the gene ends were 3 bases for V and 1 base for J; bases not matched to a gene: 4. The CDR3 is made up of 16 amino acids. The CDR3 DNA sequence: TGTGCCACCAGTGATGATAGGACAGGGAGCAATCAGCCCCAGCATTTT. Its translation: CATSDDRTGSNQPQHF.

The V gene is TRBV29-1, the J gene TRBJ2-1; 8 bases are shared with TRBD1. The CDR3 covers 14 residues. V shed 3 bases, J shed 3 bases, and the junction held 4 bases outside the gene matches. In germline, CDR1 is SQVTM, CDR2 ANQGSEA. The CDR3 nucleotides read TGCAGCGTTGAGGCGGGACAGGTCTACAATGAGCAGTTCTTC. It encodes CSVEAGQVYNEQFF.

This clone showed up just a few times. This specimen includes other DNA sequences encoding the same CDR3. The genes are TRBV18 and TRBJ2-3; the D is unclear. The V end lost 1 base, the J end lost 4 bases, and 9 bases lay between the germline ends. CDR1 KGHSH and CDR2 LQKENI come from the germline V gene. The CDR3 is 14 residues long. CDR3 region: CASSPLGAADTQYF. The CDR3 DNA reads TGTGCCAGCTCACCACTTGGAGCCGCAGATACGCAGTATTTT.

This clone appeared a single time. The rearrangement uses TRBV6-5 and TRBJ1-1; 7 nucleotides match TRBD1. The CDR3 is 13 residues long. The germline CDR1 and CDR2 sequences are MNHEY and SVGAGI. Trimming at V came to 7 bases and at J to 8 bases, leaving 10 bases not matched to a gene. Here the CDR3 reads CASIVTGVKEAFF. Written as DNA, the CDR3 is TGTGCCAGCATCGTCACAGGGGTTAAGGAAGCTTTCTTT.

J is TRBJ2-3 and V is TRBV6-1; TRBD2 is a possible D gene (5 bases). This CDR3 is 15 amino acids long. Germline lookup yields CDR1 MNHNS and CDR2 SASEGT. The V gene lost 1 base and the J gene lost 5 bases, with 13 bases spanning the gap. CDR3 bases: TGTGCCAGCAGTGAAGAAGGAGGCGCACTAGATACGCAGTATTTT. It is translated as CASSEEGGALDTQYF.

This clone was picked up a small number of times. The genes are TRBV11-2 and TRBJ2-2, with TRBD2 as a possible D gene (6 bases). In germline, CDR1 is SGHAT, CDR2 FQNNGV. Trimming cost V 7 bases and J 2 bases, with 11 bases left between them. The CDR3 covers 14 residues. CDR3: CASKAEGNTGELFF. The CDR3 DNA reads TGTGCCAGCAAAGCGGAGGGCAACACCGGGGAGCTGTTTTTT. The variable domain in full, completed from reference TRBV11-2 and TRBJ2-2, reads EAGVAQSPRYKIIEKRQSVAFWCNPISGHATLYWYQQILGQGPKLLIQFQNNGVVDDSQLPKDRFSAERLKGVDSTLKIQPAKLEDSAVYLCASKAEGNTGELFFGEGSRLTVL.

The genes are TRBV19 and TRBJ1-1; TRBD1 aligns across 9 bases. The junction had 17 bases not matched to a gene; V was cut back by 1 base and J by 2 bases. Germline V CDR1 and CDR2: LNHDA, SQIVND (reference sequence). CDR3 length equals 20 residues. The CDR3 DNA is TGTGCCAGTAGTATAGTGGGCTCCGGGACAGGGATGGGGGCAAACACTGAAGCTTTCTTT. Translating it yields CASSIVGSGTGMGANTEAFF.

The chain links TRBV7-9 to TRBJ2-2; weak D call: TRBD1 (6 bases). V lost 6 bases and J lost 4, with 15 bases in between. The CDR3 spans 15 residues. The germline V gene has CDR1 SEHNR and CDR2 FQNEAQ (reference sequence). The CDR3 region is CASSSTGPGTGELFF. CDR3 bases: TGTGCCAGCAGTTCAACAGGGCCGGGCACCGGGGAGCTGTTTTTT.

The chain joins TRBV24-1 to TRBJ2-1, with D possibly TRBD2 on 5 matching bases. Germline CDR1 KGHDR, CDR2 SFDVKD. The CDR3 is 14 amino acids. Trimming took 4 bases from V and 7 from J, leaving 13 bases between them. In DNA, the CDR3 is TGTGCCACCAGTGACCCGGGGATGGGGAATGAGCAGTTCTTC. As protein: CATSDPGMGNEQFF.

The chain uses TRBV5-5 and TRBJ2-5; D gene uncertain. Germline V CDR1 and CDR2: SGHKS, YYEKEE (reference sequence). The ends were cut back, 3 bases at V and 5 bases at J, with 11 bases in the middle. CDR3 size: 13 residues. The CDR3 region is CASSSRGYETQYF. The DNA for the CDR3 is TGTGCCAGCAGCTCTCGAGGTTATGAGACCCAGTACTTC.

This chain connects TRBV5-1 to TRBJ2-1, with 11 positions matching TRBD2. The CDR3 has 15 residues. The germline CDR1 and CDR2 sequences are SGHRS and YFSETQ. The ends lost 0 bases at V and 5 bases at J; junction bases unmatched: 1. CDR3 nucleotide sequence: TGCGCCAGCAGCTTGGTAGCGGGAGGGGACAATGAGCAGTTCTTC. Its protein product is CASSLVAGGDNEQFF.

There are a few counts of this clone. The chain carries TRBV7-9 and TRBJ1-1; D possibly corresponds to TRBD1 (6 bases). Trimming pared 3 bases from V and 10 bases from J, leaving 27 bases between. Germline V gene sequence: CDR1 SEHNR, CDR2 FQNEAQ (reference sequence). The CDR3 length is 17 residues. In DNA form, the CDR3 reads TGTGCCAGCAGCTTTTTAAACCCCTCCCGGGGCAGACAGGTAGCTTTCTTT. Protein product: CASSFLNPSRGRQVAFF. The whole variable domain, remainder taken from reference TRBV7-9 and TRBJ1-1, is DTGVSQNPRHKITKRGQNVTFRCDPISEHNRLYWYRQTLGQGPEFLTYFQNEAQLEKSRLLSDRFSAERPKGSFSTLEIQRTEQGDSAMYLCASSFLNPSRGRQVAFFGQGTRLTVV.

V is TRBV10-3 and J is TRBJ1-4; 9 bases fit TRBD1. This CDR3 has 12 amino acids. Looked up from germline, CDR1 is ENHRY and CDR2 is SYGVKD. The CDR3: CAVGTGNEKLFF. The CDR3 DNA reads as TGTGCGGTAGGGACAGGGAACGAAAAACTGTTTTTT.

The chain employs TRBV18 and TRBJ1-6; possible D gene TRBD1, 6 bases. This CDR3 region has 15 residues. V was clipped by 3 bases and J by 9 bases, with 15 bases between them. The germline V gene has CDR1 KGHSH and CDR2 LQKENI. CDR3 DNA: TGTGCCAGCTCACCGAAGGACAGTACGTCTTCACCCCTCCACTTT. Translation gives CASSPKDSTSSPLHF.

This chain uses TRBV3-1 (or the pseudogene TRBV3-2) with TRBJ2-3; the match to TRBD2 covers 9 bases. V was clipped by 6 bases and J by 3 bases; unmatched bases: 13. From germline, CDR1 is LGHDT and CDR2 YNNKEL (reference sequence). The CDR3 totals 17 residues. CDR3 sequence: CASSPLGAGGRTDTQYF. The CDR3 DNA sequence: TGTGCCAGCAGTCCGCTTGGGGCGGGAGGGCGAACAGATACGCAGTATTTT.

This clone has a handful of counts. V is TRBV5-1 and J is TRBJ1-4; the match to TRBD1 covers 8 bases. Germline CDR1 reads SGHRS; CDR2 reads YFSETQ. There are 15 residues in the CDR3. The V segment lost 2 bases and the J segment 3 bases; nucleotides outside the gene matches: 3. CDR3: CASSLWTGPNEKLFF. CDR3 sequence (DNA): TGCGCCAGCAGCTTATGGACAGGGCCTAATGAAAAACTGTTTTTT.

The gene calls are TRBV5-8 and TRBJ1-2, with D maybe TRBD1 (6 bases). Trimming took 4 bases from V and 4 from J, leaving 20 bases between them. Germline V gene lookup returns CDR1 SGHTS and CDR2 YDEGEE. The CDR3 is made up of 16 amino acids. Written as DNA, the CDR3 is TGTGCCAGCAGCCTCGGGGGGCGAGACAGAAGCTATGGCTACACCTTC. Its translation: CASSLGGRDRSYGYTF.

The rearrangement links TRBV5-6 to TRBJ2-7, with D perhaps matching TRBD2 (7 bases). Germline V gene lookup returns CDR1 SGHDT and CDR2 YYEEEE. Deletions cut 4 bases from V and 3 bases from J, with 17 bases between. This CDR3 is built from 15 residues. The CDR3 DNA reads TGTGCCAGCAGCCCCCCGGGGAGGGGGGGCTACGAGCAGTACTTC. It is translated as CASSPPGRGGYEQYF. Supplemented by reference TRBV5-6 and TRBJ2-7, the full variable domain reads DAGVTQSPTHLIKTRGQQVTLRCSPKSGHDTVSWYQQALGQGPQFIFQYYEEEERQRGNFPDRFSGHQFPNYSSELNVNALLLGDSALYLCASSPPGRGGYEQYFGPGTRLTVT.

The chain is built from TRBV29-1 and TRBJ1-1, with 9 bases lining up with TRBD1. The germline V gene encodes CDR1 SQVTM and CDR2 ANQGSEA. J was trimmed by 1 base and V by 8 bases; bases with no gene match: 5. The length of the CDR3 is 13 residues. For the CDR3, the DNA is TGCAGCTCTTGGACAGGGGCGAACACTGAAGCTTTCTTT. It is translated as CSSWTGANTEAFF.